This T cell receptor (beta chain) was sequenced for a study of CD8+ T cells in alopecia areata. Study context: Twice a day, 5 to 10 mg of oral tofacitinib was administered to treated patients. Whole-study results and caveats: Researchers report lesional scalp, most notably alopecia totalis/universalis, outstripped normal scalp in clonality. TCR sharing across patients was less clear than in mice, possibly HLA-related.

Extracted RNA was reverse transcribed into cDNA, the sequencing template. Generated by immunoSEQ multiplex PCR, the TCRdb table keeps only in-frame clones and is missing some. The profile shows 130,000 to 150,000 clones, 87% of them singletons. The CDR3 covers 15 residues. CDR1 and CDR2 from the germline V gene are LNHNV and YYDKDF (reference sequence). V was cut by 0 bases and J by 0 bases, with 8 bases left in between. This clone is medium-sized by share. Its antigen is not known. The sample holds other DNA sequences that translate to the same CDR3. Alopecia areata patients provided lesional scalp punch biopsies and peripheral blood.

The sequences come from CD8+ T cells sorted from blood, collected at week 0. The chain links TRBV15 to TRBJ1-1; tentatively, D is TRBD1 (5 bases). The source of this sequence is a human donor with alopecia areata. The CDR3 spells CATSRDRGLNTEAFF. The CDR3 DNA reads as TGTGCCACCAGCAGAGATAGGGGCTTGAACACTGAAGCTTTCTTT.